This TCR beta chain was documented in a study of vaccination effects on CD4 cells after COVID-19. On the study more broadly: Post-vaccine specimens arrived a median 72 days past the second dose.

Worth noting for this clone: Its antigen remains unidentified.

Study-wide results and caveats: By a late point after vaccination, infection- and vaccine-induced clones had shrunk markedly through clonal contraction.

Germline V gene data show CDR1 as MNHEY and CDR2 as SVGEGT. The CDR3 totals 14 residues. Deletions cut 3 bases from V and 7 bases from J, with 15 bases between. The culture ran for less than 12 days, and then CD4+ T cells were isolated. Either the BNT162b2 or mRNA-1273 vaccine was given to participants in two doses. Previously uninfected by SARS-CoV-2, the vaccine recipients also showed negative nucleocapsid antibodies. The authors exchanged half the medium for IL-2 medium on days 3 and 7. The table came from immunoSEQ multiplex PCR; TCRdb's copy has only in-frame clones and leaves some out. The sample lists tens of thousands of clones; roughly 73% were seen once.

The chain is built from TRBV6-2 or TRBV6-3 and TRBJ1-2, with TRBD1 as a possible D gene (5 bases). The clonotype comes from a human donor who received a COVID-19 vaccine. The starting material was CD4+ T cells from PBMCs cultured without peptide, obtained after COVID-19 vaccination. DNA for the CDR3: TGTGCCAGCAGTTATGGGACTCAAAGGTTTGGCTACACCTTC. The encoded protein is CASSYGTQRFGYTF.